There are many counts of the clone carrying this T cell receptor beta chain. Its target is not known. The sample belongs to a study of response to subunit inactivated influenza vaccine. Study results and limitations: Researchers suggested that each seasonal influenza vaccination recruits few new T cells.

This CDR3 region has 13 residues. CDR1 is MGHRA, CDR2 YSYEKL, per germline. The ends were cut back, 5 bases at V and 2 bases at J, with 8 bases in the middle. TCRdb reprocessed the RT-PCR reads via MiXCR and lists one record per CDR3 protein. The sample holds about 540,000 distinct CDR3 sequences, around 21% seen once. This sample also belongs to another study, concerning T cells expressing NK-cell markers. As that report states: The cDNA for TCR beta came from 5'RACE template switching with UMIs. Serological testing identified seven of the eight sequenced donors as HCMV-seropositive and one as seronegative. Among several donors, these clonotypes also ranked first in the CD3+CD56-NKG2C+ fraction.

The chain is built from TRBV4-1 and TRBJ2-3; a possible D gene is TRBD2 (5 bases). Sequences were derived from CD4+ T cells sorted from PBMCs, sampled about 12 days after vaccination. The sequence was collected from a man between 45 and 60 years old who received an inactivated influenza vaccine. Written as DNA, the CDR3 is TGCGCCAGCAGCACCCGGGACACAGATACGCAGTATTTT. Encoded protein: CASSTRDTDTQYF.